This record covers a single T cell receptor (beta chain). Its antigen is not identified. The data are from a study of response to subunit inactivated influenza vaccine. Whole-study results and caveats: Only a handful of new T cells, the authors suggested, are recruited with each seasonal influenza vaccination.

This CDR3 comprises 15 residues. Germline V lookup: CDR1 SGHRS, CDR2 YFSETQ. After removal of 3 bases from V and 1 base from J, the junction contained 4 bases not matched to a gene. A single record per CDR3 protein comes from TCRdb applying MiXCR to the RT-PCR reads. This sample yields fewer than 650,000 distinct CDR3 sequences, of which 10% to 15% are seen a single time; 13% belongs to the top ten. Here the sequenced sample was PBMCs from blood, taken around seven weeks after vaccination. The chain uses TRBV5-1 and TRBJ2-3; the match to TRBD1 covers 8 bases. The source of this sequence is a man between 50 and 59 years old who received an inactivated influenza vaccine. The CDR3 DNA sequence: TGCGCCAGCAGCTGGACAGGGACCCGCACAGATACGCAGTATTTT. Residues: CASSWTGTRTDTQYF.